The 16 T cell receptor beta chains below all came from one sample that was sequenced in a study of Ad26.COV2.S vaccination and SARS-CoV-2 variants. The method was immunoSEQ multiplex PCR; TCRdb's version includes in-frame clones alone and lacks a portion of them. This sample has about 680,000 clones, with roughly 90% found just once. Indicated treatment: some 20 received Ad26.COV2.S at low or high dose, single or two shots; about 5 received placebo; per-sample allocation not given. Day 63 following the first vaccine or placebo injection was when the samples were taken. This material consisted of peripheral blood, taken in a trial of Ad26.COV2.S vaccine versus placebo. These receptors were obtained from a person aged 18-65 years who received the Ad26.COV2.S COVID-19 vaccine or a placebo.

The V and J genes are TRBV21-1 and TRBJ1-5. TRBV21-1 is reported as a pseudogene. The CDR3 is 16 amino acids. The CDR3 coding sequence is TGTGCCAGCAGCAAAAGCCGGGCCCAAAGTGATCAGCCCCAGCATTTT. Its protein product is CASSKSRAQSDQPQHF.

The J gene is TRBJ1-6, the V gene TRBV6-4; no clear D gene. The length of the CDR3 is 17 residues. Germline V gene sequence: CDR1 MRHNA, CDR2 SNTAGT. Trimming left V 2 bases short and J 5 bases short, with 16 bases between. The CDR3 sequence is CASSDGWPGRNNSPLHF. The CDR3 coding sequence is TGTGCCAGCAGTGACGGGTGGCCAGGCCGGAATAATTCACCCCTCCACTTT.

J is TRBJ1-4 and V is TRBV4-1; D unclear. This CDR3 has 16 residues. Germline assignment: CDR1 MGHRA and CDR2 YSYEKL. V was cut by 0 bases and J by 2 bases, with 10 bases left in between. The CDR3 nucleotides are TGCGCCAGCAGCCAAGATTCAACTAGGACTAATGAAAAACTGTTTTTT. Translating gives CASSQDSTRTNEKLFF.

The rearrangement uses TRBV6-5 and TRBJ1-6; no firm D call. Per the germline V gene, CDR1 is MNHEY and CDR2 is SVGAGI. Trimming took off 0 bases at V and 11 bases at J, with 14 bases between the two ends. The length of the CDR3 is 15 residues. The CDR3 is CASSYSRSGDTPLHF. In DNA form, the CDR3 reads TGTGCCAGCAGTTACTCTCGCAGCGGCGACACACCCCTCCACTTT.

The rearrangement joins TRBV7-2 to TRBJ2-7; 7 nucleotides align to TRBD1. V dropped 3 bases and J dropped 3; count of bases not matched to a gene: 8. Germline V gene sequence: CDR1 SGHTA, CDR2 FQGNSA. This CDR3 has 15 amino acids. The CDR3 DNA is TGTGCCAGCAGCTTGCGACAGGGCGAGGTCTACGAGCAGTACTTC. This gives the protein CASSLRQGEVYEQYF.

As concerns this clone: An end of the junction differs from the germline gene, which may be a read error. J is TRBJ1-2 and V is TRBV18; possible D gene TRBD1, 5 bases. In germline, CDR1 is KGHSH, CDR2 LQKENI. The CDR3 spans 15 residues. The CDR3 sequence is CASSPRGERHYGYTF. In DNA form, the CDR3 reads TGTGCCAGCTCTCCACGGGGCGAGCGTCACTATGGCTACACCTTC. The entire variable domain, with the rest obtained from reference TRBV18 and TRBJ1-2, is as follows: NAGVMQNPRHLVRRRGQEARLRCSPMKGHSHVYWYRQLPEEGLKFMVYLQKENIIDESGMPKERFSAEFPKEGPSILRIQQVVRGDSAAYFCASSPRGERHYGYTFGSGTRLTVV.

This clone occurred once. This sequence joins TRBV12-5 and TRBJ2-5; D gene unclear. This CDR3 has 14 amino acids. From germline, CDR1 is LGHNT and CDR2 FRNRAP. V was clipped by 0 bases and J by 7 bases, with 12 bases between them. The CDR3: CASGLVPLLGTQYF. The CDR3 coding sequence is TGTGCTAGTGGTTTGGTACCTCTTCTAGGGACCCAGTACTTC.

The chain has TRBV5-8 and TRBJ2-3, with unresolved D. The CDR3 totals 12 residues. The ends were cut back, 1 base at V and 4 bases at J, with 4 bases in the middle. Germline V CDR1 and CDR2: SGHTS, YDEGEE. The CDR3 sequence is CASSLWADTQYF. DNA of the CDR3: TGTGCCAGCAGCTTGTGGGCAGATACGCAGTATTTT.

A word on this clone: This sample includes further DNA sequences coding for the same CDR3. The chain combines TRBV6-5 with TRBJ1-1; no firm D call. CDR3 length: 13 amino acids. Looked up from germline, CDR1 is MNHEY and CDR2 is SVGAGI. Trimming left V 2 bases short and J 1 base short, with 5 bases between. The CDR3 DNA reads TGTGCCAGCAGTTACGAGGGGAACACTGAAGCTTTCTTT. Its translation: CASSYEGNTEAFF.

The chain combines TRBV9 with TRBJ2-1, with TRBD1 matching over 7 bases. The CDR3 is 15 amino acids. Germline V gene sequence: CDR1 SGDLS, CDR2 YYNGEE. Unmatched junction bases numbered 7, after V lost 4 bases and J lost 3 bases. The CDR3 bases are TGTGCCAGCAGCACATCGACAGGGTACTACAATGAGCAGTTCTTC. As protein: CASSTSTGYYNEQFF. Supplemented by reference TRBV9 and TRBJ2-1, the full variable domain reads DSGVTQTPKHLITATGQRVTLRCSPRSGDLSVYWYQQSLDQGLQFLIQYYNGEERAKGNILERFSAQQFPDLHSELNLSSLELGDSALYFCASSTSTGYYNEQFFGPGTRLTVL.

The table lists this clone with a few counts. This chain connects TRBV19 to TRBJ2-2; D may be TRBD2 (6 bases). V was pared by 7 bases and J by 4 bases, with 7 bases between. The CDR3 runs 12 residues. Germline loops: CDR1 LNHDA, CDR2 SQIVND (reference sequence). CDR3 nucleotides: TGTGCCAGTACGGAGGGCACCGGGGAGCTGTTTTTT. Protein product: CASTEGTGELFF.

The chain joins TRBV5-6 to TRBJ2-5, with D uncertain. Between the trimmed V and J ends, which lost 0 bases and 4 bases, there was a span of 13 bases. Germline V CDR1 and CDR2: SGHDT, YYEEEE. CDR3 length equals 15 residues. CDR3 nucleotides: TGTGCCAGCAGCTTGGGACGGAACTCCCCAGAGACCCAGTACTTC. Protein: CASSLGRNSPETQYF.

The chain has TRBV27 and TRBJ1-2; tentative D call: TRBD1 (5 bases). V was cut by 7 bases and J by 0 bases, with 15 bases left in between. The CDR3 sequence is 15 residues long. From germline, CDR1 is MNHEY and CDR2 SMNVEV (reference sequence). The CDR3 spells CASKPTDRANYGYTF. The CDR3 nucleotides read TGTGCCAGCAAACCCACTGACAGAGCTAACTATGGCTACACCTTC.

The gene calls are TRBV30 and TRBJ1-6; no definite D call. The V and J ends lost 0 bases and 0 bases respectively, with 12 bases between them. Germline CDR1 GTSNPN, CDR2 SVGIG (reference sequence). The CDR3 sequence is 17 residues long. CDR3 protein: CAWSVRPHSSYNSPLHF. The CDR3 bases are TGTGCCTGGAGTGTACGCCCACACAGCTCCTATAATTCACCCCTCCACTTT.

The CDR3 region is CASSQEQGEGYTF. The CDR3 DNA reads TGCGCCAGCAGCCAAGAACAGGGGGAAGGCTACACCTTC. V is TRBV4-3 and J is TRBJ1-2; 8 bases map to TRBD1. Germline trimming cut 0 bases from V and 8 bases from J; bases unmatched to any gene: 2. The CDR3 contains 13 residues. Per the germline V gene, CDR1 is LGHNA and CDR2 is YSLEER.

The chain carries TRBV19 and TRBJ2-1, with TRBD1 matching 11 bases. The CDR3 length is 15 residues. CDR1 LNHDA and CDR2 SQIVND come from the germline V gene (reference sequence). With V trimmed by 5 bases and J by 8 bases, 8 bases remained unmatched. This CDR3 reads CASSLGQGAGDEQFF. CDR3 DNA sequence: TGTGCCAGTAGTCTTGGACAGGGGGCTGGGGATGAGCAGTTCTTC.